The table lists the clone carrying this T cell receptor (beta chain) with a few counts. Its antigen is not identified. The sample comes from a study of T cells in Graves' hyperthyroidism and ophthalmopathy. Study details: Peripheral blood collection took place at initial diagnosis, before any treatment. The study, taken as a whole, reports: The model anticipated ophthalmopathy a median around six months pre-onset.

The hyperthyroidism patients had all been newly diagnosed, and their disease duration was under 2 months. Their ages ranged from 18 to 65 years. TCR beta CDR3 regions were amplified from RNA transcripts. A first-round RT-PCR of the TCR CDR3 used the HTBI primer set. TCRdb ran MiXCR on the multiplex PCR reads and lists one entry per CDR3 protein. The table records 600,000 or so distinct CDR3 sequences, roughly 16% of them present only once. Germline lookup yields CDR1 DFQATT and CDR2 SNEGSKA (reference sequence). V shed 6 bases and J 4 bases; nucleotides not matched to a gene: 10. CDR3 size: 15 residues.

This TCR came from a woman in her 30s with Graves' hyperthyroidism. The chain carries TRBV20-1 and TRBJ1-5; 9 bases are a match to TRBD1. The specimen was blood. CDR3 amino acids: CSAKVGTGLNQPQHF. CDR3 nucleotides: TGCAGTGCCAAAGTCGGGACAGGGCTAAATCAGCCCCAGCATTTT.